This TCR beta chain was sequenced for a study of T cells expressing NK-cell markers. Overall study: Sorted T-cell subsets CD3+CD56+NKG2C+, CD3+CD56+NKG2C- and CD3+CD56-NKG2C+ were TCR beta-sequenced. The study, taken as a whole, reports: A few of the donors also had these clonotypes leading their CD3+CD56-NKG2C+ fraction. Certain NKG2C+ T cell clones were expanded, and their HCMV specificity remained unclear.

A word on this clonotype: The target antigen is unknown.

TCRdb reprocessed the 5' RACE reads and keeps a single row for each CDR3 protein, giving no DNA. This sample's table reports some 140,000 distinct CDR3 sequences. This CDR3 contains 17 residues. The V and J genes are TRBV12-3 or TRBV12-4 and TRBJ1-3. The sequenced sample was blood T cells: a sorted CD56 or NKG2C T cell subset, CD4+ or CD8+ T cells, or bulk PBMC T cells (not recorded which). This clonotype was sampled from a woman aged 50 to 60 in good health. CDR3 sequence reads: CASSLLAGSRYGNTIYF.